This T cell receptor beta chain was sequenced for a study of cytomegalovirus exposure and HLA in healthy donors. Primers for the PCR totalled 60 Vbeta and 13 Jbeta. In the original analysis: Later, 65 million to 85 million unique TCR beta chains were counted in an analysis, and some 11 million of them were shared. Assay: immunoSEQ multiplex PCR; the TCRdb copy retains only in-frame clones and omits some. Clone size and V and J calls were adopted from that table, with D and trimming inferred from the DNA. The sample shows nearly 110,000 clones, 81% of them seen only once. Note on this clone: Its antigen is not known.

Study-level points and caveats: The authors enumerated some 170 TCR beta chains as linked to cytomegalovirus.

Nominal health characterized the donors when sampled, though unrecorded immune exposures were likely. With 6 bases removed from V and 5 bases from J, the gap between germline ends came to 14 bases. The CDR3 contains 13 residues. Germline CDR1 is MNHEY and CDR2 is SMNVEV (reference sequence). The clonotype originates from a man aged 30-40 years in good health and CMV-seronegative. Sequenced input: PBMCs. The V call is TRBV27, the J call TRBJ2-7; D may be TRBD1 (6 bases). In DNA form, the CDR3 reads TGTGCCAGCAGCATCGACAGGACCGACGAGCAGTACTTC. Translation: CASSIDRTDEQYF.